The clone carrying this T cell receptor beta chain has only a few counts. Its antigen is not identified. The source of the sample is a study of T-cell memory formation after mild COVID-19. Overall study context: TCR clusters showed largely donor specificity.

MiXCR, run by TCRdb on the 5' RACE reads, gives a single entry per CDR3 protein. The table shows 180,000 or so distinct CDR3 sequences, with approximately 10% occurring only once. Per the germline V gene, CDR1 is SGHTA and CDR2 is FQGNSA. This CDR3 comprises 13 residues. With 5 bases clipped from V and 8 bases from J, the junction kept 6 bases outside the gene matches. General study findings and limits: For contracting clones, CD4+ ones sat mainly in CM and EM, CD8+ in EMRA.

The sample taken for sequencing was PBMCs or a T cell subset sorted from them (not recorded which). The clonotype comes from a man younger than 30 who had mild COVID-19 (a few samples of this study predate the infection). Cell type and time point are not known. This sequence joins TRBV7-2 and TRBJ1-2; TRBD1 matches at 9 bases. The DNA of the CDR3 is TGTGCCAGCAGCCCACAGGGGGCGCGAGGCTACACCTTC. Its translation: CASSPQGARGYTF.